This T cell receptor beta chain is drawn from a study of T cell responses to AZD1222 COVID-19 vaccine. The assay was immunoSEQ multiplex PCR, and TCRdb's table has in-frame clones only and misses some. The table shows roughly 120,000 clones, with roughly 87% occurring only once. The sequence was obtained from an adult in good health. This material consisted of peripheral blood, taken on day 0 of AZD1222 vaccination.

The CDR3 DNA is TGTGCCAGCAGCCCCTTTTGGAGCGGATCGGGGGAGCAGTACTTC. Protein sequence: CASSPFWSGSGEQYF. The chain has TRBV7-2 and TRBJ2-7, with TRBD2 as a possible D gene (5 bases). The CDR3 has 15 residues. V shed 5 bases and J shed 7 bases, with 21 bases lying between them. Germline lookup yields CDR1 SGHTA and CDR2 FQGNSA. Looking up the rest from reference TRBV7-2 and TRBJ2-7 gives the full variable domain: GAGVSQSPSNKVTEKGKDVELRCDPISGHTALYWYRQSLGQGLEFLIYFQGNSAPDKSGLPSDRFSAERTGGSVSTLTIQRTQQEDSAVYLCASSPFWSGSGEQYFGPGTRLTVT.